The 7 T cell receptor beta chains presented below share a single source sample, sequenced in a study of cytomegalovirus exposure and HLA in healthy donors. PCR employed 60 Vbeta and 13 Jbeta primers. Assay: immunoSEQ multiplex PCR; the TCRdb copy retains only in-frame clones and omits some. The repertoire consists of 200,000 to 250,000 clones, with 82% occurring once and the leading ten covering 4.5% to 6%. Sequencing was performed on PBMCs. Receptors were obtained from a woman in her thirties or forties in good health and CMV-seropositive.

Comments on this clone: One end of the junction varies from germline; a read error may be responsible. V is TRBV7-7 and J is TRBJ2-3, with 11 bases matching TRBD2. Germline V gene lookup returns CDR1 SSHAT and CDR2 FNYEAQ (reference sequence). The CDR3 length is 14 residues. The CDR3 coding sequence is TGTGCTAGCAGCCTAGCGGGAGGCTTAGATACGCAGTATTTT. Protein: CASSLAGGLDTQYF.

The chain uses TRBV4-2 and TRBJ2-3, with 9 bases lining up with TRBD2. The CDR3 has 16 amino acids. J lost 3 bases, V lost 4 bases, and 8 bases had no gene match. Per the germline V gene, CDR1 is LGHNA and CDR2 is YNFKEQ. The CDR3 region is CASSPTTSGRTDTQYF. CDR3 in DNA: TGTGCCAGCAGCCCTACTACCAGCGGGAGGACAGATACGCAGTATTTT.

The rearrangement uses TRBV7-2 and TRBJ2-5; 11 nucleotides line up with TRBD2. Trimming took 5 bases from V and 1 from J; bases not matched to a gene: 9. This CDR3 is built from 17 residues. Germline CDR1 is SGHTA and CDR2 is FQGNSA. CDR3 DNA: TGTGCCAGCAGCCCACAGACTAGCGGGGTAATCCAAGAGACCCAGTACTTC. It translates to CASSPQTSGVIQETQYF.

The chain recombines TRBV5-1 with TRBJ1-4; D is unclear. Trimming removed 0 bases from V and 5 bases from J, with 5 bases in between. Germline CDR1 SGHRS, CDR2 YFSETQ. The CDR3 sequence is 13 residues long. CDR3 residues: CASSLDGNEKLFF. The CDR3 DNA follows: TGCGCCAGCAGCTTGGACGGGAATGAAAAACTGTTTTTT.

This clone appeared once. The CDR3 sequence is CASSFAPRNTEAFF. The CDR3 nucleotides read TGTGCCAGCAGCTTCGCACCTAGAAACACTGAAGCTTTCTTT. The V call is TRBV7-2, the J call TRBJ1-1; D is unclear. The V end lost 3 bases, the J end lost 2 bases, and 10 bases lay between the germline ends. CDR3 size: 14 residues. CDR1 and CDR2 from the germline V gene are SGHTA and FQGNSA. The full variable domain, with the rest looked up from reference TRBV7-2 and TRBJ1-1, is GAGVSQSPSNKVTEKGKDVELRCDPISGHTALYWYRQSLGQGLEFLIYFQGNSAPDKSGLPSDRFSAERTGGSVSTLTIQRTQQEDSAVYLCASSFAPRNTEAFFGQGTRLTVV.

The CDR3 DNA follows: TGTGCCAGCAGTTTGAGCGCAACTAGCGGGGGGCTGTGGCAGTTCTTC. It translates to CASSLSATSGGLWQFF. The gene calls are TRBV27 and TRBJ2-1; 12 nucleotides line up with TRBD2. Germline trimming cut 3 bases from V and 12 bases from J; bases unmatched to any gene: 12. The germline CDR1 and CDR2 sequences are MNHEY and SMNVEV (reference sequence). The CDR3 spans 16 residues.

This clone was found once. V is TRBV19 and J is TRBJ2-1, with 11 bases that match TRBD2. Trimming took 4 bases from V and 4 from J; bases not matched to a gene: 3. Germline lookup yields CDR1 LNHDA and CDR2 SQIVND (reference sequence). The CDR3 has 15 residues. Here the CDR3 DNA reads TGTGCCAGTAGTACACTAGCGGGAGTATACAATGAGCAGTTCTTC. It translates to CASSTLAGVYNEQFF. The variable domain in full, completed from reference TRBV19 and TRBJ2-1, reads DGGITQSPKYLFRKEGQNVTLSCEQNLNHDAMYWYRQDPGQGLRLIYYSQIVNDFQKGDIAEGYSVSREKKESFPLTVTSAQKNPTAFYLCASSTLAGVYNEQFFGPGTRLTVL.